Below, 7 T cell receptor beta chains from the same sample are listed, as sequenced in a study of CD8 T cells in Susac syndrome. With random hexamers, roughly 0.45 to 1 ug RNA was reverse transcribed. One entry per CDR3 protein results from TCRdb running MiXCR on the immunoSEQ multiplex PCR reads. Altogether fewer than 250,000 distinct CDR3 sequences are present, approximately 93% being singletons, with the ten largest covering 0.1%. Specimen: CD4+ T cells from PBMCs. The receptors here all came from a human donor in good health.

The chain carries TRBV5-1 and TRBJ2-1; 7 bases are shared with TRBD2. The CDR3 loop spans 14 amino acids. CDR1 and CDR2 from the germline V gene are SGHRS and YFSETQ. J was trimmed by 7 bases and V by 3 bases; bases with no gene match: 7. The CDR3 spells CASSWGGTLNEQFF. The CDR3 nucleotides read TGCGCCAGCAGCTGGGGGGGGACCCTGAATGAGCAGTTCTTC.

The chain recombines TRBV6-6 with TRBJ2-7; 9 bases agree with TRBD1. The CDR3 length is 14 residues. Germline lookup yields CDR1 MNHNY and CDR2 SVGAGI (reference sequence). Germline trimming cut 7 bases from V and 2 bases from J; bases unmatched to any gene: 6. CDR3 coding DNA: TGTGCCAGCATTCGGACAGGGGTTCCCTACGAGCAGTACTTC. This translates into CASIRTGVPYEQYF.

The chain joins TRBV28 to TRBJ2-7, with 11 bases identical to TRBD2. The germline CDR1 and CDR2 sequences are MDHEN and SYDVKM. CDR3 length: 14 amino acids. V was pared by 6 bases and J by 2 bases, with 3 bases of the junction left unmatched. The CDR3: CASRLAGEPYEQYV. The CDR3 nucleotides are TGTGCCAGCAGACTAGCGGGGGAACCCTACGAGCAGTACGTC.

The genes are TRBV2 and TRBJ1-1, with a possible D match to TRBD1 (5 bases). The CDR3 runs 15 residues. Per the germline V gene, CDR1 is SNHLY and CDR2 is FYNNEI. Trimming removed 6 bases at V and 3 bases at J, with 17 bases between. CDR3 sequence: CASRAVGDLYTEAFF. DNA of the CDR3: TGTGCCAGCAGGGCGGTAGGGGATTTATACACTGAAGCTTTCTTT. Looking up the rest from reference TRBV2 and TRBJ1-1 gives the full variable domain: EPEVTQTPSHQVTQMGQEVILRCVPISNHLYFYWYRQILGQKVEFLVSFYNNEISEKSEIFDDQFSVERPDGSNFTLKIRSTKLEDSAMYFCASRAVGDLYTEAFFGQGTRLTVV.

The chain has TRBV29-1 and TRBJ1-1; tentatively, D is TRBD1 (6 bases). Germline-derived CDR1 and CDR2 are SQVTM and ANQGSEA. The CDR3 runs 11 residues. Trimming removed 4 bases at V and 7 bases at J, with 10 bases between. The CDR3 spells CSVGGGGEAFF. The CDR3, as DNA: TGCAGCGTTGGAGGAGGGGGTGAAGCTTTCTTT.

The chain carries TRBV6-5 and TRBJ2-7; 9 nucleotides line up with TRBD1. Germline CDR1 is MNHEY and CDR2 is SVGAGI. V shed 6 bases and J 3 bases; nucleotides not matched to a gene: 9. The CDR3 consists of 15 residues. The CDR3 reads CASSQGQGGFYEQYF. The CDR3 DNA is TGTGCCAGCAGCCAGGGACAGGGAGGGTTCTACGAGCAGTACTTC.

This chain connects TRBV13 to TRBJ1-1, with D uncertain. CDR1 is PRHDT and CDR2 is FYEKMQ in the germline V gene (reference sequence). Trimming took 3 bases from V and 4 from J, leaving 12 bases between them. The CDR3 is 14 amino acids. The CDR3 spells CASSFNTRGTEAFF. Written as DNA, the CDR3 is TGTGCCAGCAGCTTTAATACGCGGGGCACTGAAGCTTTCTTT.